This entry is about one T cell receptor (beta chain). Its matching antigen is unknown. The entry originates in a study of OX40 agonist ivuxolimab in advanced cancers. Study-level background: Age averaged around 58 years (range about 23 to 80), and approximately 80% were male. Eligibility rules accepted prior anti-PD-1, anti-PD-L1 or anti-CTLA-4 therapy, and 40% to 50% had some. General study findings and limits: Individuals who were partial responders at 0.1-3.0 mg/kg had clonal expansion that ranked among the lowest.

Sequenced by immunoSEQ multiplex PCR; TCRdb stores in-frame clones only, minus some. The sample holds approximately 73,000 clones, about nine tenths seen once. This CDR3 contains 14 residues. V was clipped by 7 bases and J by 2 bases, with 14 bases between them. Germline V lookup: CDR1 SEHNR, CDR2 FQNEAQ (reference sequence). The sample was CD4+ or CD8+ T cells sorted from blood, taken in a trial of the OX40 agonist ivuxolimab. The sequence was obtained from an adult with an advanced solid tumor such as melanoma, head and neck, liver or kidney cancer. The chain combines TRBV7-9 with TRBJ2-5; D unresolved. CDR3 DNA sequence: TGTGCCAGCACGATGGTGGCAGTTCAAGAGACCCAGTACTTC. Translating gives CASTMVAVQETQYF.